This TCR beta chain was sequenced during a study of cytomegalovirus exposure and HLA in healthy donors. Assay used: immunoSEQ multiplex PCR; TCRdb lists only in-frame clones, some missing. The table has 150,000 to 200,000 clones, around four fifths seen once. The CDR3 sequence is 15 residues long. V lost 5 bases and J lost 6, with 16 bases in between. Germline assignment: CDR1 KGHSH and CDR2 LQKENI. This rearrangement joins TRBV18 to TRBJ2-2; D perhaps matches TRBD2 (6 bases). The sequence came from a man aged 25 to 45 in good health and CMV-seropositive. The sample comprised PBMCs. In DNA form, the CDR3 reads TGTGCCAGCTCAAACTGGGGGGATCAAGCCGGGGAGCTGTTTTTT. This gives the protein CASSNWGDQAGELFF. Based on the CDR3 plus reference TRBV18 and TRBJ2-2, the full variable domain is NAGVMQNPRHLVRRRGQEARLRCSPMKGHSHVYWYRQLPEEGLKFMVYLQKENIIDESGMPKERFSAEFPKEGPSILRIQQVVRGDSAAYFCASSNWGDQAGELFFGEGSRLTVL.